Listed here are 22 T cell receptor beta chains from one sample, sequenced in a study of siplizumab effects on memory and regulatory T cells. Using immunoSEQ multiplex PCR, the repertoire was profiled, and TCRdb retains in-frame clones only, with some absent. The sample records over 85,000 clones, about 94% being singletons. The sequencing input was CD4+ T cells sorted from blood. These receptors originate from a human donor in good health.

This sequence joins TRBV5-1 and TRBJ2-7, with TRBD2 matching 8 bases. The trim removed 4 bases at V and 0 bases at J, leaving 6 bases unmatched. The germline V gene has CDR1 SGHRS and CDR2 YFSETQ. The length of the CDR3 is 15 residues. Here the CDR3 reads CASSPNSGISYEQYF. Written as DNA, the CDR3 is TGCGCCAGCAGCCCCAATAGCGGGATCTCCTACGAGCAGTACTTC.

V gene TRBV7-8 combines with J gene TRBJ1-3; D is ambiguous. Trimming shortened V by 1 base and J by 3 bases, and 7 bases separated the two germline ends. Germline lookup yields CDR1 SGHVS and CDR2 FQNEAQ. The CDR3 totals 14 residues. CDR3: CASSLESRGNTIYF. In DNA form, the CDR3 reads TGTGCCAGCAGCTTAGAGAGCCGTGGAAACACCATATATTTT.

This chain's CDR3 is CASARANYGYTF. The CDR3 DNA follows: TGTGCCAGCGCTAGAGCTAACTATGGCTACACCTTC. The chain combines TRBV6-5 with TRBJ1-2; no clear D gene. Trimming pared 8 bases from V and 0 bases from J, leaving 7 bases between. The CDR3 is 12 residues long. Germline V gene lookup returns CDR1 MNHEY and CDR2 SVGAGI.

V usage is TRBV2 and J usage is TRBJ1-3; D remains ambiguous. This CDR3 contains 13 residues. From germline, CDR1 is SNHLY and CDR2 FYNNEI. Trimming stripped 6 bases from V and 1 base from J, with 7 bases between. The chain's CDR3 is CASSTSSGNTIYF. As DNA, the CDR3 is TGTGCCAGCAGCACCAGTTCTGGAAACACCATATATTTT.

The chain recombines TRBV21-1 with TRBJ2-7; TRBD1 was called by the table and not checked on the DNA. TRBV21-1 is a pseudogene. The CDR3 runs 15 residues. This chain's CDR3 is CASSKEVAGPDEQYF. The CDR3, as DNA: TGTGCCAGCAGCAAAGAGGTCGCAGGGCCGGACGAGCAGTACTTC.

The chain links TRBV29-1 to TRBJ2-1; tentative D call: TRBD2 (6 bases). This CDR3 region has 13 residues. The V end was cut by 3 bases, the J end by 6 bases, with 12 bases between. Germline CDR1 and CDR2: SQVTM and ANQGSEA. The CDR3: CSVDTSSRNEQFF. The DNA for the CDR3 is TGCAGCGTTGACACTAGCTCGCGCAATGAGCAGTTCTTC.

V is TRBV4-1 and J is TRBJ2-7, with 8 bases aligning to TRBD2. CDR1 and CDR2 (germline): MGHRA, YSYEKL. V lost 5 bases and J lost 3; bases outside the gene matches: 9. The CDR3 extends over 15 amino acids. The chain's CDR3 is CASSSPGLEGYEQYF. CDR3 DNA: TGCGCCAGCAGCTCCCCGGGACTAGAAGGCTACGAGCAGTACTTC.

This CDR3 reads CAWRGTGVNIQYF. The CDR3 nucleotides are TGTGCCTGGCGGGGGACAGGGGTGAACATTCAGTACTTC. This chain joins TRBV30 and TRBJ2-4, with 10 nucleotides matching TRBD1. Trimming took 5 bases from V and 7 from J; bases not matched to a gene: 5. In germline, CDR1 is GTSNPN, CDR2 SVGIG (reference sequence). The CDR3 totals 13 residues.

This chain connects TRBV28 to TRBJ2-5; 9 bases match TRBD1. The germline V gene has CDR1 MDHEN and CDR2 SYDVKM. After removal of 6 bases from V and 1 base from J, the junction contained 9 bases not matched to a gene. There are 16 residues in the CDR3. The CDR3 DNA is TGTGCCAGCAGCCCCTCCGGGACAGGGTCCCAAGAGACCCAGTACTTC. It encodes CASSPSGTGSQETQYF.

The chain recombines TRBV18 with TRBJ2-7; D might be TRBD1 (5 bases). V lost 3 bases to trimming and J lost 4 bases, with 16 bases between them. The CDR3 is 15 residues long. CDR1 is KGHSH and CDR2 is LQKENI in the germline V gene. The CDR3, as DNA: TGTGCCAGCTCACCGGTTGGCCAGGGTGTTTACGAGCAGTACTTC. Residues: CASSPVGQGVYEQYF.

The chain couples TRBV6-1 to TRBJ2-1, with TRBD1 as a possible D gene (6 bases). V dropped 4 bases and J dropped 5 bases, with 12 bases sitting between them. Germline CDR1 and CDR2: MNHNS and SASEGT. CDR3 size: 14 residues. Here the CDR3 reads CASSARTAHNEQFF. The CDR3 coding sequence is TGTGCCAGCAGTGCACGGACAGCCCACAATGAGCAGTTCTTC.

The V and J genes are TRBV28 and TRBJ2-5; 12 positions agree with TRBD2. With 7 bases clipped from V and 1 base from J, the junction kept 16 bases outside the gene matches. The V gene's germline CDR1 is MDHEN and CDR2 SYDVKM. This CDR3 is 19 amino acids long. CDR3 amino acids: CASTLIRRASGRVQETQYF. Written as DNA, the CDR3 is TGTGCCAGCACCCTCATTAGACGGGCTAGCGGGAGGGTCCAAGAGACCCAGTACTTC.

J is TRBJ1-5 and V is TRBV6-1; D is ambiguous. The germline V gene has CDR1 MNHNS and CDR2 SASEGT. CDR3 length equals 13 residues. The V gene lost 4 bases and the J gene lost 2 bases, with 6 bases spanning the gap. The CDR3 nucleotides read TGTGCCAGCAGTGGGGAGGGCAATCAGCCCCAGCATTTT. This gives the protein CASSGEGNQPQHF.

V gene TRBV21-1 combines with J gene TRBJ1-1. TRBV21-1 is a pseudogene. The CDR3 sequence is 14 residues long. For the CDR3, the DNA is TGTGCCACCCCACCTAAGACCGAGAACACTGAAGCTTTCTTT. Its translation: CATPPKTENTEAFF.

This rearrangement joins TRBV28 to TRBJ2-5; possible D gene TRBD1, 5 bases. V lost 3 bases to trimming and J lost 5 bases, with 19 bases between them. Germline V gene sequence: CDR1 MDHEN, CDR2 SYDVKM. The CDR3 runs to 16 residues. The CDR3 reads CASSFGQGRSYETQYF. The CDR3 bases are TGTGCCAGCAGTTTTGGACAAGGGCGCTCCTATGAGACCCAGTACTTC.

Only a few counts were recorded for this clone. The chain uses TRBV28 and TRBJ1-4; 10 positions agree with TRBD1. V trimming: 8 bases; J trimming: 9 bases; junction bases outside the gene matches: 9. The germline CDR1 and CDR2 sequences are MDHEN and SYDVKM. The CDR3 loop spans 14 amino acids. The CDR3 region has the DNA TGTGCCAGCCAAGCCGGGACAGGGGCTCAAAAACTGTTTTTT. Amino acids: CASQAGTGAQKLFF. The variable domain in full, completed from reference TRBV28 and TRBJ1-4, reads DVKVTQSSRYLVKRTGEKVFLECVQDMDHENMFWYRQDPGLGLRLIYFSYDVKMKEKGDIPEGYSVSREKKERFSLILESASTNQTSMYLCASQAGTGAQKLFFGSGTQLSVL.

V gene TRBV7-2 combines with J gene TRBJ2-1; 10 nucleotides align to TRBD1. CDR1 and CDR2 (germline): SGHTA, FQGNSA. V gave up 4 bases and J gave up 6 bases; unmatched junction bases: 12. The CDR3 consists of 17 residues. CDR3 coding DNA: TGTGCCAGCAGCTCCGAAGGACAGGGGGTAGTGGGCAATGAGCAGTTCTTC. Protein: CASSSEGQGVVGNEQFF.

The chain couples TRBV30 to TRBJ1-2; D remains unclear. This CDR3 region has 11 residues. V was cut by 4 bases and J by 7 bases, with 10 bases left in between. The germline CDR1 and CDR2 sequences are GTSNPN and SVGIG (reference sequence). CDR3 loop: CAWIGLSGYTF. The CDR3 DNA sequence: TGTGCCTGGATCGGTCTATCTGGCTACACCTTC. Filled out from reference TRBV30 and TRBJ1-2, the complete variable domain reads SQTIHQWPATLVQPVGSPLSLECTVEGTSNPNLYWYRQAAGRGLQLLFYSVGIGQISSEVPQNLSASRPQDRQFILSSKKLLLSDSGFYLCAWIGLSGYTFGSGTRLTVV.

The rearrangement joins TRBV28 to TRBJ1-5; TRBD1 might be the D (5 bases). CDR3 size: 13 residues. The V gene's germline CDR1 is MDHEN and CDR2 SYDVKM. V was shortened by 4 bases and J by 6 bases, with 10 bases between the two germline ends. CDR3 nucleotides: TGTGCCAGCAGTTCGACAGCTACTCAGCCCCAGCATTTT. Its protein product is CASSSTATQPQHF. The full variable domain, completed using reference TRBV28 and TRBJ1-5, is DVKVTQSSRYLVKRTGEKVFLECVQDMDHENMFWYRQDPGLGLRLIYFSYDVKMKEKGDIPEGYSVSREKKERFSLILESASTNQTSMYLCASSSTATQPQHFGDGTRLSIL.

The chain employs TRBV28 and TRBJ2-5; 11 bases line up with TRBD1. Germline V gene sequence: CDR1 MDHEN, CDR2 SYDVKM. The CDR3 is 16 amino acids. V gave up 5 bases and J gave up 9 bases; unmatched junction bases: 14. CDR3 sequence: CASSLRDRGSLKAQYF. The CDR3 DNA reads TGTGCCAGCAGTCTCCGGGACAGGGGGAGCCTGAAGGCCCAGTACTTC.

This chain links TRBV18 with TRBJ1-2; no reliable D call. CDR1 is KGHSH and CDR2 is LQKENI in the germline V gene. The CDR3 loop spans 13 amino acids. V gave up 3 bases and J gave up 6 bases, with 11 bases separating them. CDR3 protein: CASSPLRGDGYTF. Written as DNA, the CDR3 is TGTGCCAGCTCACCTCTCCGGGGAGATGGCTACACCTTC.

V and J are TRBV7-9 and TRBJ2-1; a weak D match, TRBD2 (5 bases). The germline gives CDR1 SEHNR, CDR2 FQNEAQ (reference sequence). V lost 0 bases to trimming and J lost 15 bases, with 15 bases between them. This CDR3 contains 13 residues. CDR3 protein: CASSLAARAPLFF. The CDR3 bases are TGTGCCAGCAGCTTAGCCGCGAGGGCCCCTTTGTTCTTC.